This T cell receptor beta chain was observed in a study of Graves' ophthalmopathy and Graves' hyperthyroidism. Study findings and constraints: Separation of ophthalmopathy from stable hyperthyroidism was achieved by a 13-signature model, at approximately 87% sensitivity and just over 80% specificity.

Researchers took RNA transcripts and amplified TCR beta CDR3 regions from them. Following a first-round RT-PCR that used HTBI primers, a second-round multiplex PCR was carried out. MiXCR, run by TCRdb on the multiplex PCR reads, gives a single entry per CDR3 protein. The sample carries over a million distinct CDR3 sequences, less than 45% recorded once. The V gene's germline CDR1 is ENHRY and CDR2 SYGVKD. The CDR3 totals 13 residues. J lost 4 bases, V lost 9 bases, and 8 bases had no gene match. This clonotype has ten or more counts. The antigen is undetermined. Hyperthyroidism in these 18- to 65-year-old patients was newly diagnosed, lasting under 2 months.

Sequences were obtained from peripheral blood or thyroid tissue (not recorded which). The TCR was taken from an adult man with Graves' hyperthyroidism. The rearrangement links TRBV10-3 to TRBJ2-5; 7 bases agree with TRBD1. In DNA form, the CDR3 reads TGTGCCATTACCCAGGACAGGTCAGAGACCCAGTACTTC. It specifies CAITQDRSETQYF.